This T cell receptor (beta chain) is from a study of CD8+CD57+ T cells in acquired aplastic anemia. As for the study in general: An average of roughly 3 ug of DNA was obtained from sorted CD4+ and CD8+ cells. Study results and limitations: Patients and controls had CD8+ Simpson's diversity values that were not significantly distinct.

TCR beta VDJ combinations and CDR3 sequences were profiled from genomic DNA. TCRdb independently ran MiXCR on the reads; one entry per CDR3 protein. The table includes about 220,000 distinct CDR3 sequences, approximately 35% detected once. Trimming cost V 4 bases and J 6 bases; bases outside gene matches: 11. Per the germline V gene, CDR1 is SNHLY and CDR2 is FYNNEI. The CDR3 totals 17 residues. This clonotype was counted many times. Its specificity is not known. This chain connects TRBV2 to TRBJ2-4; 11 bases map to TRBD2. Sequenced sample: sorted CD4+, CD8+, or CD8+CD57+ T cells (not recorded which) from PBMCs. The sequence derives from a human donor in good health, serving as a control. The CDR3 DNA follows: TGTGCCAGCAGTGTCCTCCGACTAGCGGGGTACAGAAACATTCAGTACTTC. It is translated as CASSVLRLAGYRNIQYF.